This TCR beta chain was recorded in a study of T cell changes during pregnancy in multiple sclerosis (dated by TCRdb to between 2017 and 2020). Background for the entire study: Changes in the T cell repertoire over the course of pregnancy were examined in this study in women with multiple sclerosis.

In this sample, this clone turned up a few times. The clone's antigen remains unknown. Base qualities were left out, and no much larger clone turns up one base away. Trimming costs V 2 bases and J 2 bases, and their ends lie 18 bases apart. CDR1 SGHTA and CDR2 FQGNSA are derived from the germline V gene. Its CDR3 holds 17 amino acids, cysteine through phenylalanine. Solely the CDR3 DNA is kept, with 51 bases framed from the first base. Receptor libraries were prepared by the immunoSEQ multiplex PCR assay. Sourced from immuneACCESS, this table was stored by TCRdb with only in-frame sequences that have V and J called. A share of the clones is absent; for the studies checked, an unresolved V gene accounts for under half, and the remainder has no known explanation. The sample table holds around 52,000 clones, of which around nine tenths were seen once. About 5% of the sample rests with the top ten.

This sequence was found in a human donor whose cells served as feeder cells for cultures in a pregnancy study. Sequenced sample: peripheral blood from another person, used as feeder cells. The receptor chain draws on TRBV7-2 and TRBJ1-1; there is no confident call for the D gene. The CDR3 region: CASSLNGRARSNTEAFF. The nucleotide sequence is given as TGTGCCAGCAGCTTAAATGGTCGGGCGAGAAGCAACACTGAAGCTTTCTTT.